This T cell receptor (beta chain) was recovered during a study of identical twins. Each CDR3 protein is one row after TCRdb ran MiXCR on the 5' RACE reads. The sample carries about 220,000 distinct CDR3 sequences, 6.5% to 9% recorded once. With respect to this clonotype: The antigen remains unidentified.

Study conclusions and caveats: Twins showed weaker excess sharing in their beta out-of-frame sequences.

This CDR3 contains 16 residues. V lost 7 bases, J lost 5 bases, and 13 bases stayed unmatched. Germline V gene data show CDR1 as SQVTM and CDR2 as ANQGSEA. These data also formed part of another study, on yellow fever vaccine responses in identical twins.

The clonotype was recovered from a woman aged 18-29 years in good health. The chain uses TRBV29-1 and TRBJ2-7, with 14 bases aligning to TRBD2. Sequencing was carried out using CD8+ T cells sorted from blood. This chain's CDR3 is CSAVQTGTSGGHEQYF. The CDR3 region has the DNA TGCAGCGCGGTGCAAACCGGGACTAGCGGGGGCCACGAGCAGTACTTC.